Shown below are 18 T cell receptor beta chains from a single sample sequenced in a study of cytomegalovirus exposure and HLA in healthy donors. The primer mix had 60 Vbeta and 13 Jbeta primers. Profiled with immunoSEQ multiplex PCR; TCRdb holds only in-frame clones, not every one. Among roughly 120,000 clones listed, around 82% were seen once. Material: PBMCs. The origin of the receptors is a man aged 35-49 years in good health and CMV-seronegative.

The chain employs TRBV25-1 and TRBJ2-5; D is unclear. The better agreement between TRBJ2-7 and the DNA end casts doubt on the J call. The CDR3 runs 14 residues. The germline V gene has CDR1 MGHDK and CDR2 SYGVNS. This CDR3 reads CASSVQVSSYEQYF. The CDR3 DNA reads TGTGCCAGCAGTGTGCAGGTGAGCTCCTACGAGCAGTACTTC.

V gene TRBV19 combines with J gene TRBJ1-5, with a tentative D call TRBD1 (6 bases). Looked up from germline, CDR1 is LNHDA and CDR2 is SQIVND (reference sequence). Trimming pared 7 bases from V and 7 bases from J, leaving 14 bases between. The CDR3 length is 13 residues. DNA of the CDR3: TGTGCCAGTATAGGGGGGGCACGACAGCCCCAGCATTTT. Translated, it gives CASIGGARQPQHF. Using reference TRBV19 and TRBJ1-5 for the parts outside the CDR3, the full variable domain is DGGITQSPKYLFRKEGQNVTLSCEQNLNHDAMYWYRQDPGQGLRLIYYSQIVNDFQKGDIAEGYSVSREKKESFPLTVTSAQKNPTAFYLCASIGGARQPQHFGDGTRLSIL.

The genes are TRBV18 and TRBJ1-5, with 8 bases fitting TRBD1. CDR3 length equals 14 residues. The V segment lost 4 bases and the J segment 5 bases; nucleotides outside the gene matches: 4. Germline loops: CDR1 KGHSH, CDR2 LQKENI. Here the CDR3 reads CASSQQGVDQPQHF. CDR3 in DNA: TGTGCCAGCTCACAACAGGGGGTCGATCAGCCCCAGCATTTT.

V and J are TRBV5-4 and TRBJ2-5; D is possibly TRBD1 (5 bases). This CDR3 has 15 amino acids. V lost 4 bases, J lost 0 bases, and 13 bases lay in between. Germline assignment: CDR1 SGHNT and CDR2 YYREEE (reference sequence). The CDR3 reads CASSAGYSYQETQYF. Here the CDR3 DNA reads TGTGCCAGCAGCGCAGGGTACTCGTACCAAGAGACCCAGTACTTC. Using reference TRBV5-4 and TRBJ2-5 for the parts outside the CDR3, the full variable domain is ETGVTQSPTHLIKTRGQQVTLRCSSQSGHNTVSWYQQALGQGPQFIFQYYREEENGRGNFPPRFSGLQFPNYSSELNVNALELDDSALYLCASSAGYSYQETQYFGPGTRLLVL.

The V gene is TRBV5-4, the J gene TRBJ1-2, with a possible D match to TRBD1 (6 bases). The germline CDR1 and CDR2 sequences are SGHNT and YYREEE (reference sequence). There are 16 residues in the CDR3. V was clipped by 0 bases and J by 4 bases, with 16 bases between them. The CDR3 coding sequence is TGTGCCAGCAGCTTGGGGGGGGCCGCGGGGGGCTATGGCTACACCTTC. It encodes CASSLGGAAGGYGYTF.

The chain recombines TRBV6-1 with TRBJ1-2; TRBD1 matches 8 bases. Per the germline V gene, CDR1 is MNHNS and CDR2 is SASEGT. This CDR3 is built from 16 residues. The trim removed 2 bases at V and 4 bases at J, leaving 9 bases unmatched. The CDR3 DNA sequence: TGTGCCAGCAGTGAAAGGCCCACAGGGGGTGGCTATGGCTACACCTTC. This sequence encodes CASSERPTGGGYGYTF.

The V gene is TRBV10-3, the J gene TRBJ2-5, with a tentative D call TRBD2 (6 bases). V was trimmed by 5 bases and J by 2 bases, leaving 15 bases between them. Per germline, CDR1 ENHRY and CDR2 SYGVKD. The CDR3 has 15 amino acids. CDR3 amino acids: CAISSREAPQETQYF. The DNA of the CDR3 is TGTGCCATCAGTTCGAGGGAGGCCCCACAAGAGACCCAGTACTTC.

The chain recombines TRBV11-1 with TRBJ1-2; a possible D gene is TRBD1 (5 bases). This CDR3 comprises 13 residues. Per the germline V gene, CDR1 is SGHAT and CDR2 is FQDESV (reference sequence). With 5 bases removed from V and 2 bases from J, the gap between germline ends came to 9 bases. Here the CDR3 reads CASSTDRNYGYTF. CDR3 in DNA: TGTGCCAGCAGCACCGACAGAAACTATGGCTACACCTTC.

This chain connects TRBV29-1 to TRBJ2-7; 10 nucleotides agree with TRBD1. There are 18 residues in the CDR3. Per germline, CDR1 SQVTM and CDR2 ANQGSEA. J gave up 0 bases and V 5 bases, and 16 bases lay outside the gene matches. The CDR3 DNA is TGCAGCGTTTGGGAGGGCGGACAGGGGGGAGGGACCTCCTACGAGCAGTACTTC. This codes for CSVWEGGQGGGTSYEQYF.

The gene calls are TRBV18 and TRBJ2-7; 9 bases match TRBD2. Germline-derived CDR1 and CDR2 are KGHSH and LQKENI. CDR3 length: 13 amino acids. J gave up 6 bases and V 3 bases, and 3 bases lay outside the gene matches. The CDR3 loop is CASSPLTSGEQYF. The CDR3 region has the DNA TGTGCCAGCTCACCCCTGACTAGCGGCGAGCAGTACTTC.

This sequence joins TRBV6-4 and TRBJ1-2; no clear D. V was shortened by 6 bases and J by 1 base, with 15 bases between the two germline ends. CDR1 and CDR2 (germline): MRHNA, SNTAGT. This CDR3 comprises 15 residues. CDR3 in amino acids: CASSRVVGDNYGYTF. In nucleotides, the CDR3 is TGTGCCAGCAGCCGCGTTGTGGGAGATAACTATGGCTACACCTTC.

This chain uses TRBV6-1 with TRBJ1-2; TRBD1 might be the D (6 bases). Germline V gene sequence: CDR1 MNHNS, CDR2 SASEGT. CDR3 length equals 13 residues. Trimming left V 11 bases short and J 4 bases short, with 17 bases between. The CDR3: CAGTGGRPYGYTF. CDR3 sequence (DNA): TGTGCCGGCACCGGGGGGCGCCCCTATGGCTACACCTTC.

The V gene is TRBV11-2, the J gene TRBJ2-1, with a possible D match to TRBD2 (5 bases). CDR3 length equals 12 residues. V was clipped by 6 bases and J by 8 bases, with 11 bases between them. From germline, CDR1 is SGHAT and CDR2 FQNNGV. The CDR3 sequence is CASRLVGDEQFF. The CDR3 DNA follows: TGTGCCAGCAGGCTCGTCGGGGATGAGCAGTTCTTC.

This rearrangement joins TRBV2 to TRBJ1-2; a weak D match, TRBD1 (6 bases). Per the germline V gene, CDR1 is SNHLY and CDR2 is FYNNEI. The CDR3 runs to 15 residues. The ends were cut back, 4 bases at V and 2 bases at J, with 14 bases in the middle. The CDR3 DNA reads TGTGCCAGCAGTGGGACCAGGGGCCCCAACTATGGCTACACCTTC. Its protein product is CASSGTRGPNYGYTF.

The chain has TRBV5-8 and TRBJ2-5; TRBD1 agrees at 9 bases. Trimming at V came to 2 bases and at J to 0 bases, leaving 5 bases not matched to a gene. CDR3 length: 16 amino acids. Per germline, CDR1 SGHTS and CDR2 YDEGEE. The CDR3 here is CASSLGQGRNQETQYF. Written as DNA, the CDR3 is TGTGCCAGCAGCTTAGGACAGGGGAGGAACCAAGAGACCCAGTACTTC.

The rearrangement links TRBV27 to TRBJ1-1, with 8 bases identical to TRBD1. The trim removed 6 bases at V and 11 bases at J, leaving 11 bases unmatched. Germline V gives CDR1 MNHEY, CDR2 SMNVEV (reference sequence). The CDR3 has 13 amino acids. The CDR3 is CASRITGGSMAFF. CDR3 nucleotide sequence: TGTGCCAGCAGGATCACAGGGGGTTCGATGGCTTTCTTT.

This rearrangement joins TRBV19 to TRBJ1-1; D may be TRBD1 (6 bases). The germline V gene has CDR1 LNHDA and CDR2 SQIVND (reference sequence). V was trimmed by 7 bases and J by 1 base, leaving 25 bases between them. The CDR3 consists of 18 residues. The CDR3 loop reads CASIRTSGTSHPNTEAFF. The CDR3 region has the DNA TGTGCCAGTATTAGAACGTCCGGGACAAGTCACCCGAACACTGAAGCTTTCTTT.

The chain uses TRBV2 and TRBJ2-3, with TRBD2 identical over 12 bases. V trimming: 6 bases; J trimming: 2 bases; junction bases outside the gene matches: 3. This CDR3 comprises 15 residues. Germline V CDR1 and CDR2: SNHLY, FYNNEI. CDR3 DNA sequence: TGTGCCAGCAGCGGACTAGCGGGAACCACAGATACGCAGTATTTT. This codes for CASSGLAGTTDTQYF.